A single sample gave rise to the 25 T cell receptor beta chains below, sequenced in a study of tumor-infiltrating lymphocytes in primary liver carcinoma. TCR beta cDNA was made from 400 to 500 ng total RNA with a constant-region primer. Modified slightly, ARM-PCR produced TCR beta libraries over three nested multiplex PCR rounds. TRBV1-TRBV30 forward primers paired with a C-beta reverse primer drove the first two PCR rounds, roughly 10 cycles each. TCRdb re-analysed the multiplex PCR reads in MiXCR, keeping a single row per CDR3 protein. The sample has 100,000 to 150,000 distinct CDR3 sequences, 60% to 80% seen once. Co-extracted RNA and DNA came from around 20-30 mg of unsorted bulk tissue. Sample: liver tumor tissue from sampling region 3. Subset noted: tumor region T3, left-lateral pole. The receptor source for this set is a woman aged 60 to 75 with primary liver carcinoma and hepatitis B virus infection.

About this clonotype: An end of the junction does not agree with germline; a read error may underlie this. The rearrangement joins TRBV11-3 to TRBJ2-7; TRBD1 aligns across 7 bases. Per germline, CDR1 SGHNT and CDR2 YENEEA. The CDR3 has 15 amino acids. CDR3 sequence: CAGSPGIGGNNEQYF. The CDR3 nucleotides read TGTGCCGGCAGCCCCGGGATAGGGGGCAACAACGAGCAGTACTTC.

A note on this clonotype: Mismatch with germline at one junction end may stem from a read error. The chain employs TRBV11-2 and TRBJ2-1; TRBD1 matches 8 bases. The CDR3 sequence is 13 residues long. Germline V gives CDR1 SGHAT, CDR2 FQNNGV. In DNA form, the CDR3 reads TGTGCCGTCAGCTTGGACAGGGACGATGAGCAGTTCTTT. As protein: CAVSLDRDDEQFF. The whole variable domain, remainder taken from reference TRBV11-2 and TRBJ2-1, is EAGVAQSPRYKIIEKRQSVAFWCNPISGHATLYWYQQILGQGPKLLIQFQNNGVVDDSQLPKDRFSAERLKGVDSTLKIQPAKLEDSAVYLCAVSLDRDDEQFFGPGTRLTVL.

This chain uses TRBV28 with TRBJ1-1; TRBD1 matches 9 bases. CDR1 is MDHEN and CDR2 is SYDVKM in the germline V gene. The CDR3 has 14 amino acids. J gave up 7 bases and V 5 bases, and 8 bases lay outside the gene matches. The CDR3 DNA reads TGTGCCAGCAGTATCGTAATGGGACAGGGTGAAGCTTTCTTT. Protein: CASSIVMGQGEAFF.

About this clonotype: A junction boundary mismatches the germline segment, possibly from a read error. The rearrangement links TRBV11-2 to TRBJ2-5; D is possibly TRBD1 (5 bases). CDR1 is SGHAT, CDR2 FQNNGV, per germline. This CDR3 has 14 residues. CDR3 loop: CAGSLEFRVETRYF. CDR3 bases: TGTGCCGGCAGCTTAGAGTTCAGGGTTGAGACCCGGTACTTC.

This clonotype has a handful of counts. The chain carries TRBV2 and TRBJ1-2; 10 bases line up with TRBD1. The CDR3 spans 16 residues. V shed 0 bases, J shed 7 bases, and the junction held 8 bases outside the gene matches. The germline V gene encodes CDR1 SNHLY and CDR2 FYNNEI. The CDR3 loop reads CASSEALRDRGGGYTF. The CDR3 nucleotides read TGTGCCAGCAGTGAAGCGCTTCGGGACAGGGGTGGTGGCTACACCTTC. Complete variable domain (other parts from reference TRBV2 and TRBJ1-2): EPEVTQTPSHQVTQMGQEVILRCVPISNHLYFYWYRQILGQKVEFLVSFYNNEISEKSEIFDDQFSVERPDGSNFTLKIRSTKLEDSAMYFCASSEALRDRGGGYTFGSGTRLTVV.

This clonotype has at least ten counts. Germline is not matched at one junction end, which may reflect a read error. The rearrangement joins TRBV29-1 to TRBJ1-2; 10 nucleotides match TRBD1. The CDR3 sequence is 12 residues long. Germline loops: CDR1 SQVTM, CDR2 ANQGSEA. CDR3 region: CSGGTGDLSPAF. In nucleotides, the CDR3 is TGCAGCGGGGGGACAGGGGACCTATCACCCGCCTTC.

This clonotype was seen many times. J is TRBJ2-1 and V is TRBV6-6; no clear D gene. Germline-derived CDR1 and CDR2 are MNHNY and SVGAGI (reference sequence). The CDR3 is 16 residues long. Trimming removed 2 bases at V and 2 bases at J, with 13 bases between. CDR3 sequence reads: CASSYQPLPPYNEQFF. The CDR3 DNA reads TGTGCCAGCAGTTACCAGCCCCTGCCCCCCTACAATGAGCAGTTCTTC.

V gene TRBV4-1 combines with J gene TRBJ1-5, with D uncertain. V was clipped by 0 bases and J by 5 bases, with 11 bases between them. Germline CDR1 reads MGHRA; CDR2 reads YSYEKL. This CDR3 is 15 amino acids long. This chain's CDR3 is CASSQENKGDQPQHF. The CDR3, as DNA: TGCGCCAGCAGCCAAGAGAACAAGGGCGATCAGCCCCAGCATTTT.

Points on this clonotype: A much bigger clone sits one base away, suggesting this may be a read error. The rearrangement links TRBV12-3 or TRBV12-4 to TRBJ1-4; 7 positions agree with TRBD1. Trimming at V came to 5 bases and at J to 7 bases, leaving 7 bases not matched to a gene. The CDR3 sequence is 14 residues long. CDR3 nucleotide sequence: TGTGCCAGCAGTCTCGACAGGGAGGGTGAAAAACTGTTTTTT. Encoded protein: CASSLDREGEKLFF.

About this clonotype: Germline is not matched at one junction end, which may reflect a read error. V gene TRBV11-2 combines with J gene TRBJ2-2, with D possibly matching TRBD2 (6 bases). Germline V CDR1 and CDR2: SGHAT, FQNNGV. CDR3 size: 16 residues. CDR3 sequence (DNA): TGTGACAGCAGCTTTGGTACGGCTAGCGCAACCGGGGACCTGTTTTTT. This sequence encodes CDSSFGTASATGDLFF.

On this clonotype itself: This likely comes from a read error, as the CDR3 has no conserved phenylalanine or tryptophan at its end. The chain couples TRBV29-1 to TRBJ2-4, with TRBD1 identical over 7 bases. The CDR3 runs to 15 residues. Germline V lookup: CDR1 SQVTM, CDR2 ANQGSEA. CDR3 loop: CSVTPTGTAQNIQYI. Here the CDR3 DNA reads TGCAGTGTAACTCCCACCGGGACAGCTCAAAACATTCAGTACATC.

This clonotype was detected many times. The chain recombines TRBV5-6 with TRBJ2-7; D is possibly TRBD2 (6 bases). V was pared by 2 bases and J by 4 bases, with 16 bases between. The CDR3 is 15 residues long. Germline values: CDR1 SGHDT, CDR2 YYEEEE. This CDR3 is CASSFKGGGAYEQYF. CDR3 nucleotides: TGTGCCAGCAGCTTTAAGGGAGGAGGGGCGTACGAGCAGTACTTC.

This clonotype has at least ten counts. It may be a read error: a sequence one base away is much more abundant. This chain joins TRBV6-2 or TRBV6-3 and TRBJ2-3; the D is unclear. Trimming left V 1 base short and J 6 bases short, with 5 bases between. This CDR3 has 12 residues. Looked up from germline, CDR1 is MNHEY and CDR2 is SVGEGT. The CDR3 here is CASSYYADTQYF. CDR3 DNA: TGTGCCAGCAGTTACTACGCGGATACGCAGTATTTT.

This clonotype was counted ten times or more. The CDR3 loop is CASSPGSVNEKLFF. The CDR3, as DNA: TGCGCCAGCAGCCCGGGCTCGGTTAATGAAAAACTGTTTTTT. The chain uses TRBV5-1 and TRBJ1-4; D is uncertain. This CDR3 is 14 amino acids long. Germline CDR1 reads SGHRS; CDR2 reads YFSETQ. Trimming pared 4 bases from V and 4 bases from J, leaving 11 bases between.

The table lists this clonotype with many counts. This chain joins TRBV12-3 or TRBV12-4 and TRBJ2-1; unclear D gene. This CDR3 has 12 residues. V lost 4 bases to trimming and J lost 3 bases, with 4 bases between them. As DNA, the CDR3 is TGTGCCAGCAGTTCGGTCTACAATGAGCAGTTCTTC. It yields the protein CASSSVYNEQFF.

The CDR3 is CSVKGGPEDTDTQHF. In DNA form, the CDR3 reads TGCAGCGTTAAGGGGGGCCCAGAGGACACAGATACGCAGCATTTT. The rearrangement uses TRBV29-1 and TRBJ2-3, with D possibly matching TRBD1 (6 bases). The J call could be wrong; TRBJ1-5 is a better fit for the DNA end. CDR1 and CDR2 (germline): SQVTM, ANQGSEA. CDR3 length: 15 amino acids.

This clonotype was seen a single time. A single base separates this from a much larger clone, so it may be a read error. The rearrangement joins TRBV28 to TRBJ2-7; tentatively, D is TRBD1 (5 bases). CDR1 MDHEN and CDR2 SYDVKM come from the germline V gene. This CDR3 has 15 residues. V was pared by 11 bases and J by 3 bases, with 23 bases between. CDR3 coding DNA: TGTGCCGCCACCCTCCCAGGGCATAACCTCTACGAGCAGTACTTC. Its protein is CAATLPGHNLYEQYF.

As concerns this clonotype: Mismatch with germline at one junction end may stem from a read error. The CDR3 region is CASSPTGQGNSEAFF. The CDR3, as DNA: TGTGCCAGCAGCCCGACGGGACAGGGTAACAGTGAAGCTTTCTTT. This chain uses TRBV28 with TRBJ1-1; TRBD1 matches 9 bases. Germline V gene data show CDR1 as MDHEN and CDR2 as SYDVKM. The CDR3 has 15 residues. Full variable domain (rest looked up from reference TRBV28 and TRBJ1-1): DVKVTQSSRYLVKRTGEKVFLECVQDMDHENMFWYRQDPGLGLRLIYFSYDVKMKEKGDIPEGYSVSREKKERFSLILESASTNQTSMYLCASSPTGQGNSEAFFGQGTRLTVV.

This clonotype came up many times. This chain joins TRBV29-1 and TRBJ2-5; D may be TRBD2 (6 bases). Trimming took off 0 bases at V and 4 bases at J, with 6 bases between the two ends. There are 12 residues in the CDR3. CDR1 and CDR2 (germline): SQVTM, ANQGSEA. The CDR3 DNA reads TGCAGCGTTGAAGACGGGGGAGAGACCCAGTACTTC. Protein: CSVEDGGETQYF. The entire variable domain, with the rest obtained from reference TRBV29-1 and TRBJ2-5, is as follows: SAVISQKPSRDICQRGTSLTIQCQVDSQVTMMFWYRQQPGQSLTLIATANQGSEATYESGFVIDKFPISRPNLTFSTLTVSNMSPEDSSIYLCSVEDGGETQYFGPGTRLLVL.

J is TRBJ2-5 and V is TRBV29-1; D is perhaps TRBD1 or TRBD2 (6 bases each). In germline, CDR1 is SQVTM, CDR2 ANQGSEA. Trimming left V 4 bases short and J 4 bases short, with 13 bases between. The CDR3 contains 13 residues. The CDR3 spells CSVGWGAPETQYF. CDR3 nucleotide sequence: TGCAGCGTTGGGTGGGGGGCCCCAGAGACCCAGTACTTC. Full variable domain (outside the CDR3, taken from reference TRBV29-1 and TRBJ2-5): SAVISQKPSRDICQRGTSLTIQCQVDSQVTMMFWYRQQPGQSLTLIATANQGSEATYESGFVIDKFPISRPNLTFSTLTVSNMSPEDSSIYLCSVGWGAPETQYFGPGTRLLVL.

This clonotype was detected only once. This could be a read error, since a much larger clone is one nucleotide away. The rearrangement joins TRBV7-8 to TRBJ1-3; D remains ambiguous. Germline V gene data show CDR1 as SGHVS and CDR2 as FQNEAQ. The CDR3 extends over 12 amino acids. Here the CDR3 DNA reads TGTGCCAGCAGCTTACAGAGAAACACCGTATATTTT. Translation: CASSLQRNTVYF.

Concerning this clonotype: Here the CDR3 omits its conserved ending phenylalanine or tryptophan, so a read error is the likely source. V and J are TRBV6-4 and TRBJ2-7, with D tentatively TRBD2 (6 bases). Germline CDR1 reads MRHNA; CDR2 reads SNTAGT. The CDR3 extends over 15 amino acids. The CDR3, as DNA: TGTACCAGCAGTGACCCCTCTGGAGGGGATTACGAGCAGTACTCC. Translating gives CTSSDPSGGDYEQYS.

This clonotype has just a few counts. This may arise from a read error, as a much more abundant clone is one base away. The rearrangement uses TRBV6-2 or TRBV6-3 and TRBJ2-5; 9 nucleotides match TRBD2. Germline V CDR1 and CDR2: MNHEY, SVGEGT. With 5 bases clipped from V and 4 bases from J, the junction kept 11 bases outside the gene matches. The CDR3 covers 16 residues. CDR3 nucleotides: TGTGCCAGCAGTCCTCCTCCCTCAGCGGGGGGAGAGACCCAGTACTTC. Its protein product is CASSPPPSAGGETQYF.

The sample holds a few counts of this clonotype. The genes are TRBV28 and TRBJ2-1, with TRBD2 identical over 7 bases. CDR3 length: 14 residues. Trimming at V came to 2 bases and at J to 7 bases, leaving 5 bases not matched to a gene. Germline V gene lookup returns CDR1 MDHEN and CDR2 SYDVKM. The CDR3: CASSLAGVRNEQFF. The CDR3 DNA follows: TGTGCCAGCAGTTTAGCGGGAGTACGGAATGAGCAGTTCTTC.

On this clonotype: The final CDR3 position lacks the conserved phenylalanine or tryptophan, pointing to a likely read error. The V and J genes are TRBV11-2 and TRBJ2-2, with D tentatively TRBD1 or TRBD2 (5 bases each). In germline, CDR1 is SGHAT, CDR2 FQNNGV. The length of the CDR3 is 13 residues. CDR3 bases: TGTACCAGCAGCTTAGATAGGAGTGGGGGGCTGTTTTCT. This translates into CTSSLDRSGGLFS.